The clone carrying this TCR beta chain was detected only once. What it binds is not known. This specimen comes from a study of siplizumab effects on memory and regulatory T cells. General study points: Proliferating CD4+ or CD8+ clones, roughly 80-97% of them, lacked an assignable naive or memory phenotype.

The V and J ends lost 6 bases and 0 bases, in that order; junction bases with no gene match: 8. The CDR3 consists of 15 residues. The V gene's germline CDR1 is SGHRS and CDR2 YFSETQ. Generated by immunoSEQ multiplex PCR, the TCRdb table keeps only in-frame clones and is missing some. The sample includes about 97,000 clones, around 90% of them seen just once. This TCR was sampled from a human donor in good health. The rearrangement links TRBV5-1 to TRBJ2-7; 8 bases agree with TRBD2. Sequencing was performed on CD4+ T cells sorted from blood. CDR3 nucleotide sequence: TGCGCCAGCAACCCAACGGGGGGGATCTCCTACGAGCAGTACTTC. Encoded protein: CASNPTGGISYEQYF.